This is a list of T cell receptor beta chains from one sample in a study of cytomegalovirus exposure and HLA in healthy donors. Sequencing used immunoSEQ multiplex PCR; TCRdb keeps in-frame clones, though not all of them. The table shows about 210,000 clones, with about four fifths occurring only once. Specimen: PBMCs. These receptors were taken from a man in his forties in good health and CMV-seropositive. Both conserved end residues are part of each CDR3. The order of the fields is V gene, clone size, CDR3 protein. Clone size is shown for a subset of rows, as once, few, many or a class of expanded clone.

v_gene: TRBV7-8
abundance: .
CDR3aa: CASSRPGSNEKLFF

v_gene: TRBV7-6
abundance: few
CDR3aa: CASSPRLAERPYNEQFF

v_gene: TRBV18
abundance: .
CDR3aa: CASSRNPGVLNTEAFF

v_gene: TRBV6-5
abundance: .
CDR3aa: CASSHPTGNEQFF

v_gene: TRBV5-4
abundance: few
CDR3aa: CASSFFPGGSRDNEQFF

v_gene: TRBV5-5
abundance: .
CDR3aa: CASSSDRWNEQYF

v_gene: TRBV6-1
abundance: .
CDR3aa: CASSDIAGMTDTQYF

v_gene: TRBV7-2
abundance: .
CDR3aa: CASSLSQNTGELFF

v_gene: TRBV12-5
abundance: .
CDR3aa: CASGSAGESYGYTF

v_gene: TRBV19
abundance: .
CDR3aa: CASSMRRFQRETQYF

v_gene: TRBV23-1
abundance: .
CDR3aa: CASRLAGFWPYF

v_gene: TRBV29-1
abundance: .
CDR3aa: CSVGGAGAPLRQYF

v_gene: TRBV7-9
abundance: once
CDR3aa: CASSGLIYGYTF

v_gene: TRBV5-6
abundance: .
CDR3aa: CASSSSGRTDTQYF

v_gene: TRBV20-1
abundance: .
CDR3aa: CSAVYGNEQFF

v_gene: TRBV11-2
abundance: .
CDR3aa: CASSLATYNEQFF

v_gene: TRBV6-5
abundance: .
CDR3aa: CASSRDRSAGEQYF

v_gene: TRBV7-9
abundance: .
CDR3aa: CASSSLGDYNEQFF

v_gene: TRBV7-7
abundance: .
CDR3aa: CASSPSGRTTGELFF

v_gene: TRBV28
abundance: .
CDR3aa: CASRLTGTDTQYF